A selection of T cell receptor beta chains follows, all from one sample in a study of beta chain features in type 1 diabetes. Measured with immunoSEQ multiplex PCR; TCRdb has only the in-frame clones, and not every one. The sample lists 810,000 or so clones, about a sixth occurring once. The sample taken for sequencing was naive CD4+ T cells from blood. These receptors originate from a woman aged 18-35 years in good health. CDR3s leave out the opening cysteine and the closing phenylalanine or tryptophan. D genes are given only for firm matches.

v_call d_call cdr3_aa
TRBV7-2 . ASSTSTDTQY
TRBV4-1 TRBD2 ASSQGGAGPDTQY
TRBV5-4 . ASSQESERAQY
TRBV18 . ASSPGSGNYNEQF
TRBV19 TRBD2 ASSMRTSGTGELF
TRBV28 TRBD1 ASRDGQGETQY
TRBV7-9 . ASSLSESNEKLF
TRBV27 . ASRLHRAENTEAF
TRBV18 . ASSPPVGFSHEQY
TRBV25-1 . ASSEPGAGEQY
TRBV6-5 . ASSRQRTYNEQF
TRBV4-1 . ASSRLGDTQY
TRBV18 . ASSPVDRTYEQY
TRBV5-4 . ASSPRAGTLTTQY
TRBV6-6 . ASSYSYMAEKLF
TRBV18 . ASSPWQGVGELF
TRBV7-8 . ASSLGGGSAYNEQF
TRBV28 TRBD1 ASSPGQGTTEAF
TRBV18 TRBD2 ASSPLGSVATGGPTEQY
TRBV7-2 . ASSLLTIGIGHTQY
TRBV7-2 . ASSFSADEQF
TRBV7-6 . ASSPDWRSSYNEQF